This T cell receptor beta chain originates from a study of neurological immune-mediated disorders. 5'RACE employing 10-nucleotide random UMIs yielded the cDNA. TCRdb re-derived calls from the 5' RACE reads in MiXCR, one entry per CDR3 protein. The sample yields about 79,000 distinct CDR3 sequences, 13% to 15% seen once. This clonotype was counted ten times or more. Unsorted libraries were generated from 2 million PBMCs held at -80 degrees C. This CDR3 contains 17 residues. Germline V lookup: CDR1 MDHEN, CDR2 SYDVKM. The J segment lost 3 bases and the V segment lost 4 bases, leaving 14 bases of the junction unmatched.

This receptor was taken from a woman in her forties or fifties in good health. V is TRBV28 and J is TRBJ2-7, with 8 bases lining up with TRBD2. Specimen: PBMCs. For the CDR3, the DNA is TGTGCCAGCAGTTCCGAATCGGGAGGGGGACCATACTACGAGCAGTACTTC. Translated: CASSSESGGGPYYEQYF.